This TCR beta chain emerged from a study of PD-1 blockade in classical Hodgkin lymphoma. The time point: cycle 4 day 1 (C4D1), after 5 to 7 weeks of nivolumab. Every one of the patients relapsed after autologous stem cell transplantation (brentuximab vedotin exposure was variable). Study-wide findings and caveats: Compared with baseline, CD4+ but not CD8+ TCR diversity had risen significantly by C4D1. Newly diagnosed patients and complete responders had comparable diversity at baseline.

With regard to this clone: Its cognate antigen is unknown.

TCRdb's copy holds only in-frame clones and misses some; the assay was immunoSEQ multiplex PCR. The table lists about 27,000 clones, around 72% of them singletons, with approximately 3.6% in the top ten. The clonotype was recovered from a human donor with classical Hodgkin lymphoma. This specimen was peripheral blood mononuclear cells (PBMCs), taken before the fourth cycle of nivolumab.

CDR3 nucleotide sequence: TGTGCCAGCAGCTCGTCTCTTCAGACAGGCAAGACCGGGGAGCTGTTTTTT. It codes for CASSSSLQTGKTGELFF. This chain connects TRBV7-8 to TRBJ2-2; a weak D match, TRBD1 (6 bases). Germline loops: CDR1 SGHVS, CDR2 FQNEAQ. V was trimmed by 4 bases and J by 5 bases, leaving 20 bases between them. The length of the CDR3 is 17 residues.